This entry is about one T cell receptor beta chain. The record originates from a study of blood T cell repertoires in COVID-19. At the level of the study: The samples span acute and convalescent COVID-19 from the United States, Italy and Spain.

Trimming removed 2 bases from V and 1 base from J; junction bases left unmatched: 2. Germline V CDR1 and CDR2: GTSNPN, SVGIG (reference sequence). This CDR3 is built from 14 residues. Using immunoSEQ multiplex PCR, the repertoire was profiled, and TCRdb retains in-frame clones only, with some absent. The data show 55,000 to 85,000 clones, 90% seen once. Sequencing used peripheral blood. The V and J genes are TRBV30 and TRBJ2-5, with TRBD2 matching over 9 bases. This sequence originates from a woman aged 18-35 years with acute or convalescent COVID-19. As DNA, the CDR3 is TGTGCCTGGAGTAAGACTAGCGGCCAAGAGACCCAGTACTTC. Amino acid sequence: CAWSKTSGQETQYF.